Presented here are 9 T cell receptor beta chains from one specimen sequenced in a study of vaccination effects on CD4 cells after COVID-19. These TCRs are of unknown antigen specificity. Antigen-specific CD4+ T cells were expanded with viral peptide pools in the ViraFEST assay before sequencing. Following a 10-day culture, CD4+ T cells were purified. Participants were vaccinated with two doses of either the BNT162b2 or mRNA-1273 vaccine. Data came from immunoSEQ multiplex PCR; TCRdb stores just in-frame clones and leaves some out. The table records about 66,000 clones, 76% of them present only once. The input for sequencing was CD4+ T cells from PBMCs cultured with HCoV-OC43 spike peptides, taken after COVID-19 vaccination. Subset: HCoV-OC43 spike overlapping peptide pool stimulation. The source is a human donor who received a COVID-19 vaccine.

This sequence joins TRBV9 and TRBJ1-1; possibly TRBD1 for D (5 bases). With 5 bases removed from V and 0 bases from J, the gap between germline ends came to 14 bases. Looked up from germline, CDR1 is SGDLS and CDR2 is YYNGEE. This CDR3 is built from 15 residues. CDR3 residues: CASRRSDTLNTEAFF. The CDR3 region has the DNA TGTGCCAGCAGGAGATCGGACACCTTGAACACTGAAGCTTTCTTT.

This chain links TRBV5-1 with TRBJ2-3; 8 bases align to TRBD2. This CDR3 comprises 16 residues. Germline V gene lookup returns CDR1 SGHRS and CDR2 YFSETQ. V dropped 6 bases and J dropped 4; count of bases not matched to a gene: 13. CDR3 sequence (DNA): TGCGCCAGCACCCAACCGGGACTAGGTGTCGCAGATACGCAGTATTTT. Protein product: CASTQPGLGVADTQYF.

The chain is built from TRBV15 and TRBJ1-3; D is unresolved. V lost 0 bases to trimming and J lost 8 bases, with 17 bases between them. Germline V CDR1 and CDR2: LNHNV, YYDKDF (reference sequence). CDR3 length equals 16 residues. CDR3 in DNA: TGTGCCACCAGCAGAGATCACAGTAGGGTTGGGGACACCATATATTTT. Protein product: CATSRDHSRVGDTIYF.

The V and J genes are TRBV18 and TRBJ2-7; no definite D call. This CDR3 has 12 amino acids. Trimming took off 4 bases at V and 3 bases at J, with 7 bases between the two ends. The V gene's germline CDR1 is KGHSH and CDR2 LQKENI. This CDR3 is CASSRGSYEQYV. The CDR3 bases are TGTGCCAGCTCACGCGGCAGCTACGAGCAGTACGTC.

The chain uses TRBV6-5 and TRBJ1-4; TRBD1 is a possible D gene (6 bases). The CDR3 covers 16 residues. V lost 0 bases to trimming and J lost 0 bases, with 8 bases between them. The germline gives CDR1 MNHEY, CDR2 SVGAGI. The CDR3 reads CASSYSWTATNEKLFF. CDR3 nucleotide sequence: TGTGCCAGCAGTTACTCGTGGACAGCAACTAATGAAAAACTGTTTTTT.

The sample holds a few counts of this clone. The V call is TRBV5-1, the J call TRBJ2-2; D is unresolved. The CDR3 totals 14 residues. Germline V gives CDR1 SGHRS, CDR2 YFSETQ. Trimming removed 0 bases at V and 9 bases at J, with 12 bases between. CDR3 residues: CASSLDGNKRELFF. CDR3 nucleotide sequence: TGCGCCAGCAGCTTGGACGGTAACAAAAGGGAGCTGTTTTTT.

As DNA, the CDR3 is TGTGCCAGCACCCAGGGGGGGGTTGAAGCTTTCTTT. Its translation: CASTQGGVEAFF. The chain employs TRBV3-1 (or the pseudogene TRBV3-2) and TRBJ1-1; 7 bases align to TRBD1. The CDR3 covers 12 residues. J gave up 7 bases and V 7 bases, and 6 bases lay outside the gene matches. From germline, CDR1 is LGHDT and CDR2 YNNKEL (reference sequence).

The chain uses TRBV25-1 and TRBJ1-4, with D unclear. The CDR3 consists of 14 residues. The ends were cut back, 4 bases at V and 5 bases at J, with 11 bases in the middle. The germline CDR1 and CDR2 sequences are MGHDK and SYGVNS. As DNA, the CDR3 is TGTGCCAGCAGTGTCCAGGAGTCCAATGAAAAACTGTTTTTT. Protein sequence: CASSVQESNEKLFF.

In nucleotides, the CDR3 is TGCGCCAGCAGCCTCGAACCAGGGGATACGCAGTATTTT. It yields the protein CASSLEPGDTQYF. The chain carries TRBV4-1 and TRBJ2-3, with a possible D match to TRBD1 (5 bases). The CDR3 runs to 13 residues. Germline values: CDR1 MGHRA, CDR2 YSYEKL. V lost 4 bases to trimming and J lost 6 bases, with 11 bases between them.